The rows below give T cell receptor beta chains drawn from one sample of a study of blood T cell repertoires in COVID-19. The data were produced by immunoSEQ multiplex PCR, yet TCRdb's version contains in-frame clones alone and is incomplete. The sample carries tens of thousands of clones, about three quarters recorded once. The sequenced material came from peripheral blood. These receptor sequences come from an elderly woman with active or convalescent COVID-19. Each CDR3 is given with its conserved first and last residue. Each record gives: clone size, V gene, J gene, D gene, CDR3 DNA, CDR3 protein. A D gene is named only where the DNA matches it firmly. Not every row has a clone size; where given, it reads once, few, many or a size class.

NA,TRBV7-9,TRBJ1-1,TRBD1,TGTGCCAGCAGCCGAGACAGGGTGGGGACTGAAGCTTTCTTT,CASSRDRVGTEAFF
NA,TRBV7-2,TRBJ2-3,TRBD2,TGTGCCAGCAGTCGACATAGCGGGGGGGCCGTAGATACGCAGTATTTT,CASSRHSGGAVDTQYF
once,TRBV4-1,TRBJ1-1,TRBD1,TGCGCCAGCAGCGGACAGGGGCCCACTGAAGCTTTCTTT,CASSGQGPTEAFF
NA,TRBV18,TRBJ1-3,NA,TGTGCCAGCTCACCACTGAGGGAGTCTGGAAACACCATATATTTT,CASSPLRESGNTIYF
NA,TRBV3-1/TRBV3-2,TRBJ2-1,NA,TGTGCCAGCAGCCAAGGTGGGACAAAATATTACCTCTCCTACAATGAGCAGTTCTTC,CASSQGGTKYYLSYNEQFF
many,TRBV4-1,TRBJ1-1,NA,TGCGCCAGCAGCCGTCAAGAGACGGTGGGCAACACTGAAGCTTTCTTT,CASSRQETVGNTEAFF
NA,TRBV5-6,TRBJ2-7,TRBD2,TGTGCCAGCAGCCTAGGGACTAGCGGGGGGACCTACGAGCAGTACTTC,CASSLGTSGGTYEQYF
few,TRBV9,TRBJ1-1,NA,TGTGCCAGCAGCGTAGCAGGGGAAGGAACTGAAGCTTTCTTT,CASSVAGEGTEAFF
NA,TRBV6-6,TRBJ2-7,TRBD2,TGTGCCAGCAGTCCTGGGATAGCGGGGGGGCAAATGAGTTACGAGCAGTACTTC,CASSPGIAGGQMSYEQYF
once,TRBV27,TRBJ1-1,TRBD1,TGTGCCAGCAGTGGAACAGGGGGGAACACTGAAGCTTTCTTT,CASSGTGGNTEAFF
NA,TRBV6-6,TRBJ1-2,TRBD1,TGTGCCAGCAGTTACTCTGGGACAGGGGACTATGGCTACACCTTC,CASSYSGTGDYGYTF
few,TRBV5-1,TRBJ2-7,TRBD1,TGCGCCAGCAGCTACCGGGACAGGGTCCACGAGCAGTACTTC,CASSYRDRVHEQYF
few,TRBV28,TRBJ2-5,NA,TGTGCCAGCAGTTTAGGGGCAGCGCAAGAGACCCAGTACTTC,CASSLGAAQETQYF
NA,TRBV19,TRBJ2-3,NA,TGTGCCAGTAGTATTGGGACTGAAGCAGATACGCAGTATTTT,CASSIGTEADTQYF
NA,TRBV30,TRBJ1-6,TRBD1,TGTGCCTGGAGTGCGACAGGGTCGAATTCACCCCTCCACTTT,CAWSATGSNSPLHF
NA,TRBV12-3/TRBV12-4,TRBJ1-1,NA,TGTGCCAGCAGTTTAGAAGGGGAAACTGAAGCTTTCTTT,CASSLEGETEAFF
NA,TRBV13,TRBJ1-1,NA,TGTGCCAGCAGCTTCCGGGACGGAGGGATGGACACTGAAGCTTTCTTT,CASSFRDGGMDTEAFF
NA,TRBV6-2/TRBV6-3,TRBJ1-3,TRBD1,TGTGCCAGCAGCCCGCCGGGGACAGCTGGAAACACCATATATTTT,CASSPPGTAGNTIYF
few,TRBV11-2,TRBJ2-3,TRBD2,TGTGCCAGCAGCTTAGCTGGGACTAGTCGCGCAGATACGCAGTATTTT,CASSLAGTSRADTQYF
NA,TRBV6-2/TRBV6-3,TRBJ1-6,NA,TGTGCCAGCAGTTACCTGGGCGAGATTAGGACCCTCCACTTT,CASSYLGEIRTLHF
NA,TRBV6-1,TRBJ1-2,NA,TGTGCCAGCAGTGAAGTTCGAGGGAACTATGGCTACACCTTC,CASSEVRGNYGYTF
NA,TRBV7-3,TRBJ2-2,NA,TGTGCCAGCAGCCTCACCGGGGAGCTGTTTTTT,CASSLTGELFF
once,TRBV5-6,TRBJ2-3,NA,TGTGCCAGCACCTCAACAGGTTCCCAATACACAGATACGCAGTATTTT,CASTSTGSQYTDTQYF
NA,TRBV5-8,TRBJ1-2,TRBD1,TGTGCCAGCAGCTTGGTACAGGGGGCGAGAGGCTACACCTTC,CASSLVQGARGYTF
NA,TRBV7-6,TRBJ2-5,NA,TGTGCCAGCAGCTTAGTTGGGCACACCGACAGGCCACGAGAGACCCAGTACTTC,CASSLVGHTDRPRETQYF
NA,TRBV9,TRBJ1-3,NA,TGTGCCAGCAGCGGACAGGTATCGGGAAACACCATATATTTT,CASSGQVSGNTIYF